This T cell receptor (beta chain) is drawn from a study of blood T cells in healthy people across ages. Findings and caveats of the study: Higher naive T cell percentage went strongly together with higher TCR beta diversity.

A remark on this clonotype: As yet, its antigen is unknown. Sequence at one end of the junction differs from germline and may be a read error.

Using a J-beta primer mix together with a sample-barcoded 5' primer, a second PCR was run for roughly 7 to 12 cycles. TCRdb analysed the 5' RACE reads with MiXCR anew, one entry per CDR3 protein. In the table there are hundreds of thousands of distinct CDR3 sequences, about 30% of which are singletons. The CDR3 covers 14 residues. V usage is TRBV12-3 or TRBV12-4 and J usage is TRBJ2-3; D not certain. This TCR came from a woman older than 75 in good health. Sequenced material: blood. CDR3 coding DNA: TGTGCCAGCAGTTTAGGCGTGAAAGCAGATACGCAATATTTT. Translating gives CASSLGVKADTQYF.